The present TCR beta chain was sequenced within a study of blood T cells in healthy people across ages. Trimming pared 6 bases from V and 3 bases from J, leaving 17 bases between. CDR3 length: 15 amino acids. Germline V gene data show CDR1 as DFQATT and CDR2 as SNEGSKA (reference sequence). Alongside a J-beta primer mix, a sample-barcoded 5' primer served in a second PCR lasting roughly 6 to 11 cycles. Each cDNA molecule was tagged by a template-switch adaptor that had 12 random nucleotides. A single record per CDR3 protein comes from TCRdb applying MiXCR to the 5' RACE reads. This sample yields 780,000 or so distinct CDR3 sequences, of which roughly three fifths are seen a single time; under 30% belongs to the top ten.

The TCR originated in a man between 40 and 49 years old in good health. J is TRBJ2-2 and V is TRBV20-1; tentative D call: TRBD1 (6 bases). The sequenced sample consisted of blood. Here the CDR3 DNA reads TGCAGTGCCCAGACAGGTCGTTCGGACACCGGGGAGCTGTTTTTT. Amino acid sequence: CSAQTGRSDTGELFF.